Listed below are T cell receptor beta chains from one sample, sequenced in a study of shared clonotypes between healthy human individuals. Here immunoSEQ multiplex PCR was the method, and the copy in TCRdb shows in-frame clones only, minus some. The sample yields some 2,500,000 clones, just under 95% seen once. The sequenced sample consisted of naive CD4+ T cells from PBMCs. Every receptor here comes from a man aged 18-30 years in good health. Some clones in this sample may be carry-over from other donors' samples. Both conserved end residues are part of each CDR3. The order of the fields is clone size, D gene, V gene, J gene, CDR3 DNA, CDR3 protein. The D gene is left open where the match is weak. Rows may omit the clone size; those that give it use once, few, many or a size class.

clone size: .; D gene: TRBD2; V gene: TRBV5-4; J gene: TRBJ2-1; CDR3 DNA: TGTGCCAGCAGCTACCGGACTAGTGGGGGTGAGCAGTTCTTC; CDR3 protein: CASSYRTSGGEQFF
clone size: .; D gene: .; V gene: TRBV6-1; J gene: TRBJ1-5; CDR3 DNA: TGTGCCAGCATCGGCAGCCCGGGGCCCCAGCATTTT; CDR3 protein: CASIGSPGPQHF
clone size: .; D gene: .; V gene: TRBV4-1; J gene: TRBJ2-5; CDR3 DNA: TGCGCCAGCAGCCGTCCCGGGGTTCAAGAGACCCAGTACTTC; CDR3 protein: CASSRPGVQETQYF
clone size: .; D gene: .; V gene: TRBV29-1; J gene: TRBJ2-7; CDR3 DNA: TGCAGCGTCGCCCCCTCTACCTCCTACGAGCAGTACTTC; CDR3 protein: CSVAPSTSYEQYF
clone size: .; D gene: .; V gene: TRBV6-4; J gene: TRBJ1-5; CDR3 DNA: TGTGCCAGCAGTGATGGGCTGGTGGGGATGCAGCCCCAGCATTTT; CDR3 protein: CASSDGLVGMQPQHF
clone size: .; D gene: TRBD2; V gene: TRBV30; J gene: TRBJ2-7; CDR3 DNA: TGTGCCTGGTCGGGACTAGCGGGAGGCCACGAGCAGTACTTC; CDR3 protein: CAWSGLAGGHEQYF
clone size: once; D gene: .; V gene: TRBV19; J gene: TRBJ2-3; CDR3 DNA: TGTGCCAGTAGTCCCACCTCGGGAGCTCTTACAGATACGCAGTATTTT; CDR3 protein: CASSPTSGALTDTQYF
clone size: .; D gene: .; V gene: TRBV18; J gene: TRBJ2-5; CDR3 DNA: TGTGCCAGCTCACCACTGACCAGTCAAGAGACCCAGTACTTC; CDR3 protein: CASSPLTSQETQYF
clone size: once; D gene: .; V gene: TRBV10-3; J gene: TRBJ2-1; CDR3 DNA: TGTGCCATCAGTGACGCTTGGGGGCAGTTCTTC; CDR3 protein: CAISDAWGQFF
clone size: .; D gene: .; V gene: TRBV7-2; J gene: TRBJ2-7; CDR3 DNA: TGTGCCAGCAGCTTAACTGGGGGCTACGAGCAGTACTTC; CDR3 protein: CASSLTGGYEQYF
clone size: .; D gene: TRBD2; V gene: TRBV5-4; J gene: TRBJ2-7; CDR3 DNA: TGTGCCAGCAGCAGAGCTAGCGGGAGCTCCTACGAGCAGTACTTC; CDR3 protein: CASSRASGSSYEQYF
clone size: .; D gene: .; V gene: TRBV13; J gene: TRBJ2-5; CDR3 DNA: TGTGCCAGCAGCTTATTGGGAGAGATGGAGACCCAGTACTTC; CDR3 protein: CASSLLGEMETQYF
clone size: .; D gene: .; V gene: TRBV2; J gene: TRBJ1-1; CDR3 DNA: TGTGCCAGCAGTGCGACATATTTGAACACTGAAGCTTTCTTT; CDR3 protein: CASSATYLNTEAFF
clone size: .; D gene: TRBD1; V gene: TRBV29-1; J gene: TRBJ1-2; CDR3 DNA: TGCAGCGTTGGTAAGGGGGCAGATGGCTACACCTTC; CDR3 protein: CSVGKGADGYTF
clone size: .; D gene: .; V gene: TRBV5-1; J gene: TRBJ1-1; CDR3 DNA: TGCGCCAGCAGCTCGCATACAGGGAACACTGAAGCTTTCTTT; CDR3 protein: CASSSHTGNTEAFF
clone size: .; D gene: .; V gene: TRBV18; J gene: TRBJ1-1; CDR3 DNA: TGTGCCAGCTCACCACCGGGAATCACTGAAGCTTTCTTT; CDR3 protein: CASSPPGITEAFF
clone size: .; D gene: TRBD1; V gene: TRBV6-4; J gene: TRBJ2-4; CDR3 DNA: TGTGCCAGCAGTGACTCGATTCCGCGGGACAGGGGAACCAAAAACATTCAGTACTTC; CDR3 protein: CASSDSIPRDRGTKNIQYF
clone size: .; D gene: .; V gene: TRBV15; J gene: TRBJ1-3; CDR3 DNA: TGTGCCACCAGCAGGCAGCTGACCTCTGGAAACACCATATATTTT; CDR3 protein: CATSRQLTSGNTIYF
clone size: .; D gene: TRBD1; V gene: TRBV2; J gene: TRBJ1-5; CDR3 DNA: TGTGCCAGCAGTGGACAGGGAGGGAATCAGCCCCAGCATTTT; CDR3 protein: CASSGQGGNQPQHF
clone size: once; D gene: .; V gene: TRBV7-9; J gene: TRBJ2-1; CDR3 DNA: TGTGCCAGCAGACCCGTAGCGGACAGCTCCTACAATGAGCAGTTCTTC; CDR3 protein: CASRPVADSSYNEQFF
clone size: .; D gene: .; V gene: TRBV5-1; J gene: TRBJ2-5; CDR3 DNA: TGCGCCAGCAGCGACGGAGTACAAGAGACCCAGTACTTC; CDR3 protein: CASSDGVQETQYF
clone size: .; D gene: .; V gene: TRBV9; J gene: TRBJ2-7; CDR3 DNA: TGTGCCAGCAGCGTAACAGGGTGGACGGGCGAGCAGTACTTC; CDR3 protein: CASSVTGWTGEQYF
clone size: .; D gene: .; V gene: TRBV7-9; J gene: TRBJ1-1; CDR3 DNA: TGTGCCAGCAGCCCCCAGGGAGCCGGCACTGAAGCTTTCTTT; CDR3 protein: CASSPQGAGTEAFF
clone size: once; D gene: .; V gene: TRBV5-4; J gene: TRBJ1-3; CDR3 DNA: TGTGCCAGCAGCTTGGCGGGAATCTCTGGAAACACCATATATTTT; CDR3 protein: CASSLAGISGNTIYF
clone size: once; D gene: .; V gene: TRBV14; J gene: TRBJ2-7; CDR3 DNA: TGTGCCAGCAGCCAAGTGATCGGGGGCGAGCAGTACTTC; CDR3 protein: CASSQVIGGEQYF
clone size: once; D gene: TRBD2; V gene: TRBV5-1; J gene: TRBJ2-5; CDR3 DNA: TGCGCCAGCAGCTTTGGAGGCGGGAGGAGCGAGACCCAGTACTTC; CDR3 protein: CASSFGGGRSETQYF
clone size: .; D gene: .; V gene: TRBV6-1; J gene: TRBJ2-7; CDR3 DNA: TGTGCCAGCAGCGCCTTCGGAGGGGAGTACGAGCAGTACTTC; CDR3 protein: CASSAFGGEYEQYF
clone size: .; D gene: .; V gene: TRBV27; J gene: TRBJ2-7; CDR3 DNA: TGTGCCAGCAGTTTTAGGGCTAGCGACTACGAGCAGTACTTC; CDR3 protein: CASSFRASDYEQYF
clone size: once; D gene: .; V gene: TRBV11-3; J gene: TRBJ2-1; CDR3 DNA: TGTGCCAGCAGCCCCAGCCAGAGCTCCTACAATGAGCAGTTCTTC; CDR3 protein: CASSPSQSSYNEQFF
clone size: .; D gene: TRBD2; V gene: TRBV5-4; J gene: TRBJ2-1; CDR3 DNA: TGTGCCAGCAGCTTGTGGTTGGCGGGAGGGATCTACAATGAGCAGTTCTTC; CDR3 protein: CASSLWLAGGIYNEQFF
clone size: few; D gene: .; V gene: TRBV25-1; J gene: TRBJ1-5; CDR3 DNA: TGTGCCAGCAGTGACCCAGGGAATCCACATCAGCCCCAGCATTTT; CDR3 protein: CASSDPGNPHQPQHF
clone size: .; D gene: TRBD2; V gene: TRBV28; J gene: TRBJ2-3; CDR3 DNA: TGTGCCAGCACCCATAGGCTAGCGGCCTGGGTGGGGCAGTATTTT; CDR3 protein: CASTHRLAAWVGQYF
clone size: .; D gene: .; V gene: TRBV2; J gene: TRBJ1-1; CDR3 DNA: TGTGCCAGCAGGCTTGACATGAACACTGAAGCTTTCTTT; CDR3 protein: CASRLDMNTEAFF
clone size: .; D gene: .; V gene: TRBV6-5; J gene: TRBJ2-7; CDR3 DNA: TGTGCCAGCAGCCTCCCGGGGAACTACGAGCAGTACTTC; CDR3 protein: CASSLPGNYEQYF
clone size: .; D gene: .; V gene: TRBV6-1; J gene: TRBJ1-4; CDR3 DNA: TGTGCCAGCAGTGACCCCAGACAGTCAACTAATGAAAAACTGTTTTTT; CDR3 protein: CASSDPRQSTNEKLFF
clone size: .; D gene: TRBD1; V gene: TRBV5-4; J gene: TRBJ2-5; CDR3 DNA: TGTGCCAGCAGGAGGGGACAGGTCCAAGAGACCCAGTACTTC; CDR3 protein: CASRRGQVQETQYF
clone size: .; D gene: .; V gene: TRBV5-1; J gene: TRBJ1-6; CDR3 DNA: TGCGCCAGCAGCCTGGCGGGCAGGGCTCGTTCACCCCTCCACTTT; CDR3 protein: CASSLAGRARSPLHF
clone size: .; D gene: .; V gene: TRBV7-8; J gene: TRBJ1-2; CDR3 DNA: TGTGCCAGCAGCTCGCCGGGACGGAACTATGGCTACACCTTC; CDR3 protein: CASSSPGRNYGYTF
clone size: .; D gene: .; V gene: TRBV29-1; J gene: TRBJ2-3; CDR3 DNA: TGCAGCGTTGGCAGTTTCAGCGATACGCAGTATTTT; CDR3 protein: CSVGSFSDTQYF
clone size: once; D gene: .; V gene: TRBV9; J gene: TRBJ1-3; CDR3 DNA: TGTGCCAGCAGCGAGGATAAGGGGACAGGAAACACCATATATTTT; CDR3 protein: CASSEDKGTGNTIYF
clone size: once; D gene: TRBD1; V gene: TRBV5-1; J gene: TRBJ2-7; CDR3 DNA: TGCGCCAGCAGCGTACAGGGGCTAGAGTACGAGCAGTACTTC; CDR3 protein: CASSVQGLEYEQYF
clone size: .; D gene: .; V gene: TRBV7-8; J gene: TRBJ1-1; CDR3 DNA: TGTGCCAGCAGCTTAGCGACAGCCACTGAAGCTTTCTTT; CDR3 protein: CASSLATATEAFF
clone size: .; D gene: .; V gene: TRBV6-5; J gene: TRBJ1-3; CDR3 DNA: TGTGCCAGCAGTTACCTGGGCCATGGAAACACCATATATTTT; CDR3 protein: CASSYLGHGNTIYF
clone size: .; D gene: .; V gene: TRBV27; J gene: TRBJ1-1; CDR3 DNA: TGTGCCAGCAGTTTACTGGGACGGATAAACACTGAAGCTTTCTTT; CDR3 protein: CASSLLGRINTEAFF
clone size: .; D gene: .; V gene: TRBV2; J gene: TRBJ2-7; CDR3 DNA: TGTGCCAGCAGTGAAAGGGGGGCGGACGAGCAGTACTTC; CDR3 protein: CASSERGADEQYF
clone size: .; D gene: .; V gene: TRBV2; J gene: TRBJ2-5; CDR3 DNA: TGTGCCAGCAGTGATGGGTTAGCCAGCCAAGAGACCCAGTACTTC; CDR3 protein: CASSDGLASQETQYF
clone size: .; D gene: .; V gene: TRBV6-1; J gene: TRBJ2-7; CDR3 DNA: TGTGCCAGCAGTGACAGGCCCTCCTACGAGCAGTACTTC; CDR3 protein: CASSDRPSYEQYF
clone size: few; D gene: TRBD1; V gene: TRBV11-3; J gene: TRBJ1-1; CDR3 DNA: TGTGCCAGCAGCCGACAGGGGACCACTGAAGCTTTCTTT; CDR3 protein: CASSRQGTTEAFF
clone size: .; D gene: .; V gene: TRBV19; J gene: TRBJ2-1; CDR3 DNA: TGTGCCAGCCTTTCGGGTGGGGTTGAACCAGGTTCCATTTATGAGCAGTTCTTC; CDR3 protein: CASLSGGVEPGSIYEQFF
clone size: .; D gene: .; V gene: TRBV21-1; J gene: TRBJ1-5; CDR3 DNA: TGTGCCAGCAGCAAATTCCGGCACGGGGATGTCAATCAGCCCCAGCATTTT; CDR3 protein: CASSKFRHGDVNQPQHF
clone size: .; D gene: TRBD1; V gene: TRBV6-6; J gene: TRBJ2-7; CDR3 DNA: TGTGCCAGCTCAAGGGGGCCTTACGAGCAGTACTTC; CDR3 protein: CASSRGPYEQYF
clone size: .; D gene: TRBD2; V gene: TRBV6-5; J gene: TRBJ2-5; CDR3 DNA: TGTGCCAGCAGTTACGCCGGACTAGGAGGGCAGACCCAGTACTTC; CDR3 protein: CASSYAGLGGQTQYF